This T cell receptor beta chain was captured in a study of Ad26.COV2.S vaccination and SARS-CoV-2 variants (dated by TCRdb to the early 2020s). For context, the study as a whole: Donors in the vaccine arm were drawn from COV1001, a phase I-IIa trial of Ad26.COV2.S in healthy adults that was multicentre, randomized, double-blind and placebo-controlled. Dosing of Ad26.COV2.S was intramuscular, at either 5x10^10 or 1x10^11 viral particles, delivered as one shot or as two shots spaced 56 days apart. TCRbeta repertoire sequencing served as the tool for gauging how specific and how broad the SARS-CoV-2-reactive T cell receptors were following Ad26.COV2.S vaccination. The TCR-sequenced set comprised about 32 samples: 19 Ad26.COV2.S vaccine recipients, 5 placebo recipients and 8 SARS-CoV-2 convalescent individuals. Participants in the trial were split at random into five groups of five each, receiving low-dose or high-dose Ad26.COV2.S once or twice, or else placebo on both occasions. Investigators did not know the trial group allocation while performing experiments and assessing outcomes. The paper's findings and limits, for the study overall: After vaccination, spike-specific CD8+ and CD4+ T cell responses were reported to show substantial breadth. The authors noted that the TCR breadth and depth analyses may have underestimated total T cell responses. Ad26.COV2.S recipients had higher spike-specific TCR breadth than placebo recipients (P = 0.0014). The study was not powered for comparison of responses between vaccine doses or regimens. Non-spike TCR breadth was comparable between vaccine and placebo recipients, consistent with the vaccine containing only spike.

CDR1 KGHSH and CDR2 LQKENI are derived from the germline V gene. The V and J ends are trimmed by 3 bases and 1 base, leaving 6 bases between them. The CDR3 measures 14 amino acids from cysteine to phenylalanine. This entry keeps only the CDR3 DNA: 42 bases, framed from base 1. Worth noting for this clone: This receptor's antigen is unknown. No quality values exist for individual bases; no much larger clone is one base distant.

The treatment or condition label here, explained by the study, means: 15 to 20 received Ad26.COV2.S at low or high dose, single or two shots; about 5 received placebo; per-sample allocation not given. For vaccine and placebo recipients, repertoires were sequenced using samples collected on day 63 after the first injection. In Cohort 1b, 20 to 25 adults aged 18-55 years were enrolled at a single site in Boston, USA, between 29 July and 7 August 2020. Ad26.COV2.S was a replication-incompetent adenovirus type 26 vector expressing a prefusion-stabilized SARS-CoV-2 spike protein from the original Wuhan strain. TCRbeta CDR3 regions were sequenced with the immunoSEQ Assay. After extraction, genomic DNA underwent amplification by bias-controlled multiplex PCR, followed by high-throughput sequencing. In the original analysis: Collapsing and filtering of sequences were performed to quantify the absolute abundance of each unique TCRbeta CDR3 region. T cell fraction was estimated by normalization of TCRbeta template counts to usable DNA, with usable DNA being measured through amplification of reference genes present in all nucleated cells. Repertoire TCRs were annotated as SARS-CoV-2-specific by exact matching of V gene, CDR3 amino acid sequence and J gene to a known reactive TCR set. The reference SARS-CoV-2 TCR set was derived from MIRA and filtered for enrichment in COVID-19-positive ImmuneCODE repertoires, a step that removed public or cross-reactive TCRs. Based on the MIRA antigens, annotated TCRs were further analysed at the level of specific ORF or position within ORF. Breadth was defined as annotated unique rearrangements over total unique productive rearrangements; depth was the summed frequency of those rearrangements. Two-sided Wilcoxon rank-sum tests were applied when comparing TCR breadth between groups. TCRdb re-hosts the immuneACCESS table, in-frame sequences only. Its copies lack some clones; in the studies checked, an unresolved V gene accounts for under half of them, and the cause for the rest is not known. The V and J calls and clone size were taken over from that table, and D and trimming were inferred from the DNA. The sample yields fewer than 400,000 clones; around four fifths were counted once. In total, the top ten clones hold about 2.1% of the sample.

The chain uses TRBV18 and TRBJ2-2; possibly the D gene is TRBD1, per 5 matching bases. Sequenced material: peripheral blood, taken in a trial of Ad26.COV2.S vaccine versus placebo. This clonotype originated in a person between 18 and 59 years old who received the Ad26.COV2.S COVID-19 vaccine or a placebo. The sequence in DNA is TGTGCCAGCTCACCCACAGGGAACACCGGGGAGCTGTTTTTT. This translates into CASSPTGNTGELFF.